One and the same sample provided the 21 T cell receptor beta chains below, sequenced in a study of blood T cell repertoires in COVID-19. Only in-frame clones appear in the TCRdb table, and some are missing; sequencing was by immunoSEQ multiplex PCR. Of approximately 52,000 clones detected, around 86% appear once; the ten largest clones hold 11% to 15%. The sequenced sample consisted of peripheral blood. These receptors came from a man in his 70s with acute or convalescent COVID-19.

The rearrangement joins TRBV2 to TRBJ1-3; D may be TRBD1 (5 bases). Trimming took off 4 bases at V and 0 bases at J, with 7 bases between the two ends. From germline, CDR1 is SNHLY and CDR2 FYNNEI. The CDR3 is 14 amino acids. The CDR3 region is CASSADSSGNTIYF. The CDR3 DNA reads as TGTGCCAGCAGTGCCGACAGCTCTGGAAACACCATATATTTT.

V is TRBV7-6 and J is TRBJ2-7, with 11 bases lining up with TRBD2. The CDR3 is made up of 17 amino acids. Germline V gene sequence: CDR1 SGHVS, CDR2 FNYEAQ. Trimming at V came to 1 base and at J to 0 bases, leaving 5 bases not matched to a gene. The CDR3 loop reads CASSLGPTSGNSYEQYF. Written as DNA, the CDR3 is TGTGCCAGCAGCTTAGGGCCGACTAGCGGGAACTCCTACGAGCAGTACTTC.

The CDR3 is CASSLSRPGLWGSEQFF. The CDR3, as DNA: TGTGCCAGCAGTTTATCGCGCCCGGGACTGTGGGGGAGCGAGCAGTTCTTC. The chain employs TRBV27 and TRBJ2-1, with a possible D match to TRBD2 (6 bases). V was trimmed by 0 bases and J by 10 bases, leaving 22 bases between them. CDR1 and CDR2 (germline): MNHEY, SMNVEV (reference sequence). CDR3 length: 17 amino acids.

The chain employs TRBV7-2 and TRBJ1-1; D may be TRBD1 (5 bases). This CDR3 is 15 amino acids long. The V end was cut by 1 base, the J end by 7 bases, with 16 bases between. Germline CDR1 SGHTA, CDR2 FQGNSA. CDR3 nucleotide sequence: TGTGCCAGCAGCTTAGTTAGCCAGGGAAAGGTTGAAGCTTTCTTT. Its protein is CASSLVSQGKVEAFF.

The chain couples TRBV5-1 to TRBJ2-7; 8 nucleotides align to TRBD1. V lost 0 bases, J lost 3 bases, and 8 bases stayed unmatched. This CDR3 spans 16 amino acids. CDR1 SGHRS and CDR2 YFSETQ come from the germline V gene. This CDR3 reads CASSLGTGGRVYEQYF. The CDR3 bases are TGCGCCAGCAGCTTGGGAACAGGGGGAAGGGTCTACGAGCAGTACTTC.

This sequence joins TRBV20-1 and TRBJ2-1, with TRBD2 identical over 7 bases. The germline CDR1 and CDR2 sequences are DFQATT and SNEGSKA (reference sequence). V lost 3 bases, J lost 14 bases, and 7 bases stayed unmatched. This CDR3 spans 11 amino acids. CDR3: CSASRRAGKFF. DNA for the CDR3: TGCAGTGCTAGCCGTCGAGCGGGAAAGTTCTTC.

The rearrangement links TRBV5-5 to TRBJ1-6; unclear D gene. CDR1 is SGHKS, CDR2 YYEKEE, per germline (reference sequence). Trimming stripped 0 bases from V and 8 bases from J, with 15 bases between. CDR3 length: 16 residues. The CDR3 is CASSLGGSPGDSPLHF. CDR3 nucleotide sequence: TGTGCCAGCAGCTTGGGTGGATCCCCAGGCGATTCACCCCTCCACTTT.

This clone showed up just once. The chain links TRBV11-2 to TRBJ2-7; 12 nucleotides match TRBD1. Germline V gene lookup returns CDR1 SGHAT and CDR2 FQNNGV. V shed 4 bases and J 2 bases; nucleotides not matched to a gene: 3. The CDR3 covers 15 residues. CDR3 sequence (DNA): TGTGCCAGCAGCTGGGACAGGGGGCACACCTACGAGCAGTACGTC. It encodes CASSWDRGHTYEQYV.

The CDR3 region has the DNA TGTGCCAGCAGCCTAGGGACAGGGGGCAGAAAGGAGACCCAGTACTTC. Translating it yields CASSLGTGGRKETQYF. The chain joins TRBV11-2 to TRBJ2-5, with 12 bases fitting TRBD1. The CDR3 totals 16 residues. Germline CDR1 SGHAT, CDR2 FQNNGV. The V gene end was trimmed by 5 bases and the J gene end by 5 bases; junction bases not matched to a gene: 9.

With regard to this clone: At one boundary the junction diverges from the germline segment, which might be a read error. The gene calls are TRBV11-2 and TRBJ1-1; TRBD1 matches 7 bases. This CDR3 has 14 amino acids. Per germline, CDR1 SGHAT and CDR2 FQNNGV. CDR3 sequence: CASSLKQGNSEAFF. The DNA of the CDR3 is TGTGCCAGCAGCTTAAAACAGGGGAACAGTGAAGCTTTCTTT.

This CDR3 is CASRWGQNTEAFF. In DNA, the CDR3 is TGTGCCAGCAGATGGGGACAGAACACTGAAGCTTTCTTT. The chain employs TRBV6-5 and TRBJ1-1, with a possible D match to TRBD1 (6 bases). This CDR3 contains 13 residues. Trimming removed 6 bases from V and 1 base from J, with 9 bases in between. CDR1 MNHEY and CDR2 SVGAGI come from the germline V gene.

V usage is TRBV5-1 and J usage is TRBJ2-2, with 8 bases fitting TRBD1. The germline V gene encodes CDR1 SGHRS and CDR2 YFSETQ. The CDR3 is 17 amino acids. V dropped 4 bases and J dropped 2; count of bases not matched to a gene: 10. The CDR3 sequence is CASSLASRGRNTGELFF. CDR3 nucleotide sequence: TGCGCCAGCAGCCTGGCGTCCAGGGGGCGCAACACCGGGGAGCTGTTTTTT.

The chain recombines TRBV2 with TRBJ2-2; 12 bases are a match to TRBD2. Germline V lookup: CDR1 SNHLY, CDR2 FYNNEI. This CDR3 has 14 residues. J was trimmed by 6 bases and V by 9 bases; bases with no gene match: 5. CDR3 in DNA: TGTGCCAGTAAGACTAGCGGGAGCCCCGGGGAGCTGTTTTTT. It is translated as CASKTSGSPGELFF.

This rearrangement joins TRBV7-3 to TRBJ2-5; D ambiguous. Germline V gives CDR1 SGHTA, CDR2 FQGTGA. V was clipped by 1 base and J by 4 bases, with 13 bases between them. The CDR3 is 15 residues long. CDR3 DNA sequence: TGTGCCAGCAGCTTAAACTCACACGGAGTAGAGACCCAGTACTTC. Translating it yields CASSLNSHGVETQYF.

This clone was picked up one time. The chain recombines TRBV18 with TRBJ1-1; TRBD1 matches 8 bases. From germline, CDR1 is KGHSH and CDR2 LQKENI. V lost 4 bases, J lost 1 base, and 2 bases stayed unmatched. The CDR3 length is 14 residues. The CDR3 region has the DNA TGTGCCAGCTCACGGGACAGGAAGAACACTGAAGCTTTCTTT. As protein: CASSRDRKNTEAFF.

The gene calls are TRBV4-3 and TRBJ1-4; 7 positions match TRBD1. The CDR3 totals 18 residues. Germline CDR1 reads LGHNA; CDR2 reads YSLEER. V shed 1 base and J 5 bases; nucleotides not matched to a gene: 13. CDR3 nucleotide sequence: TGCGCCAGCAGCCAAGCCACGCTTACCGGGACAGCGAATGAAAAACTGTTTTTT. It encodes CASSQATLTGTANEKLFF.

Turning to this clone: This specimen includes other DNA sequences encoding the same CDR3. The rearrangement joins TRBV7-2 to TRBJ1-4, with 7 bases aligning to TRBD1. The CDR3 totals 14 residues. The V segment lost 5 bases and the J segment 5 bases; nucleotides outside the gene matches: 5. The V gene's germline CDR1 is SGHTA and CDR2 FQGNSA. This chain's CDR3 is CASSRDRGNEKLFF. The CDR3 coding sequence is TGTGCCAGCAGCCGGGACAGAGGGAATGAAAAACTGTTTTTT.

The chain carries TRBV5-1 and TRBJ1-6; 7 bases fit TRBD1. The germline gives CDR1 SGHRS, CDR2 YFSETQ. Trimming took 3 bases from V and 6 from J; bases not matched to a gene: 6. The CDR3 sequence is 15 residues long. CDR3 residues: CASSYSGQTNSPLHF. Here the CDR3 DNA reads TGCGCCAGCAGCTATTCGGGACAGACTAATTCACCCCTCCACTTT. The whole variable domain, filled in from reference TRBV5-1 and TRBJ1-6, reads KAGVTQTPRYLIKTRGQQVTLSCSPISGHRSVSWYQQTPGQGLQFLFEYFSETQRNKGNFPGRFSGRQFSNSRSEMNVSTLELGDSALYLCASSYSGQTNSPLHFGNGTRLTVT.

V is TRBV7-8 and J is TRBJ2-7, with D tentatively TRBD2 (5 bases). CDR1 and CDR2 from the germline V gene are SGHVS and FQNEAQ. This CDR3 contains 15 residues. V shed 5 bases and J shed 6 bases, with 20 bases lying between them. The DNA for the CDR3 is TGTGCCAGCAGCCTAAAAGTCCACGGTGAGGGCGAGCAGTACTTC. It yields the protein CASSLKVHGEGEQYF.

This chain connects TRBV7-3 to TRBJ2-1; a possible D gene is TRBD2 (6 bases). CDR1 is SGHTA and CDR2 is FQGTGA in the germline V gene. With 1 base removed from V and 6 bases from J, the gap between germline ends came to 13 bases. This CDR3 contains 15 residues. The CDR3 reads CASSLMVSGRNEQFF. CDR3 DNA sequence: TGTGCCAGCAGCTTAATGGTTAGCGGCCGCAATGAGCAGTTCTTC.

The chain carries TRBV7-8 and TRBJ2-6; 11 bases agree with TRBD1. V lost 5 bases, J lost 1 base, and 7 bases stayed unmatched. The germline V gene has CDR1 SGHVS and CDR2 FQNEAQ. The CDR3 totals 18 residues. In nucleotides, the CDR3 is TGTGCCAGCAGCCCTCGGACAGGGGGCGTTTCTGGGGCCAACGTCCTGACTTTC. Amino acid sequence: CASSPRTGGVSGANVLTF.